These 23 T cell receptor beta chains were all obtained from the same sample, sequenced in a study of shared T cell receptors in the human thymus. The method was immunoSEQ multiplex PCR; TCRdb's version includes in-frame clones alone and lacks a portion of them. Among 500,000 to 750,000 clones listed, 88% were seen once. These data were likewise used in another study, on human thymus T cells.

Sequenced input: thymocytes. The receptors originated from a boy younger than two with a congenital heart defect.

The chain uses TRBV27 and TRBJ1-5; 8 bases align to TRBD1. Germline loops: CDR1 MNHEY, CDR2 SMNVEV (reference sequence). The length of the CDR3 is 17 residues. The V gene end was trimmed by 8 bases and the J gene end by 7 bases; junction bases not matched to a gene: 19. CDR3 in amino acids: CASLASHLRGLGQPQHF. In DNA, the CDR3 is TGTGCCAGCCTGGCGTCCCACCTCAGGGGGCTAGGGCAGCCCCAGCATTTT.

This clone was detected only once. The CDR3: CASSQVWGRTSGTTDTQYF. The CDR3 DNA follows: TGCGCCAGCAGCCAAGTATGGGGCAGGACTAGCGGGACGACAGATACGCAGTATTTT. The chain is built from TRBV4-3 and TRBJ2-3; 12 positions agree with TRBD2. CDR3 length equals 19 residues. V lost 1 base to trimming and J lost 3 bases; unmatched junction nucleotides: 11. Germline CDR1 reads LGHNA; CDR2 reads YSLEER.

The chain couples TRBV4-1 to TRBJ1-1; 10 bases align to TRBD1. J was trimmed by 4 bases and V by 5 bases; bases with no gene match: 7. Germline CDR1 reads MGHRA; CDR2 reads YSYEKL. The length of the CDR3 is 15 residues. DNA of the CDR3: TGCGCCAGCAGCAGAGGTGGGACAGGGGTCACTGAAGCTTTCTTT. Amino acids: CASSRGGTGVTEAFF.

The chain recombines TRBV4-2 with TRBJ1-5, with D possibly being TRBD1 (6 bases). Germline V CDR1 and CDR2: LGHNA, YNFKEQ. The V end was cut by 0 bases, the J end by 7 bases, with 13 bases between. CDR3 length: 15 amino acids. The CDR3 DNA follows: TGTGCCAGCAGCCAAGACGGGGGGGGCAGGCAGCCCCAGCATTTT. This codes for CASSQDGGGRQPQHF.

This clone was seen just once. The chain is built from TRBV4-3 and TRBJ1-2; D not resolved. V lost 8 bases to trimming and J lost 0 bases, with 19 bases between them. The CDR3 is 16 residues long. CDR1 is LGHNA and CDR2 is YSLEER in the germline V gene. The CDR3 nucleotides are TGCGCCAGCCGCCGGGCGGGAGGTCGTTCTAACTATGGCTACACCTTC. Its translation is CASRRAGGRSNYGYTF.

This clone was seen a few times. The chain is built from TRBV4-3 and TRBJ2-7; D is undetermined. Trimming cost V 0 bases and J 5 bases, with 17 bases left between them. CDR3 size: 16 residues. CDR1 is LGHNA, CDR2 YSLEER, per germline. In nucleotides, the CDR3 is TGCGCCAGCAGCCAAGATACCTCACTGGCACGGGACGAGCAGTACTTC. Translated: CASSQDTSLARDEQYF.

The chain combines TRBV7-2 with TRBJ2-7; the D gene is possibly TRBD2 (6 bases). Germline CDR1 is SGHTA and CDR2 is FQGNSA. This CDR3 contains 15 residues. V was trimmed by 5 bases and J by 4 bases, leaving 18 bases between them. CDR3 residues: CASSLSTSEYYEQYF. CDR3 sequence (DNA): TGTGCCAGCAGCCTTTCGACTAGTGAATATTACGAGCAGTACTTC.

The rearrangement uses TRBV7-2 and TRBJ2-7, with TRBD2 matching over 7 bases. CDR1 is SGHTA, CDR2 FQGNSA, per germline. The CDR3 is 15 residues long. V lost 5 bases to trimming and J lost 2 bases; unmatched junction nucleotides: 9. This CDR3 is CASSRIAGPTYEQYF. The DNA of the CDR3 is TGTGCCAGCAGCCGGATAGCGGGCCCGACCTACGAGCAGTACTTC.

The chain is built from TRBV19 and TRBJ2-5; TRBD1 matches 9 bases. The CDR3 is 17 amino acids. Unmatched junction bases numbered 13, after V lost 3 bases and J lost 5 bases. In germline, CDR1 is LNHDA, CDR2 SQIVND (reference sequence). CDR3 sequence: CASSMVPDRGPRETQYF. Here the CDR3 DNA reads TGTGCCAGTAGTATGGTTCCGGACAGGGGCCCCCGGGAGACCCAGTACTTC.

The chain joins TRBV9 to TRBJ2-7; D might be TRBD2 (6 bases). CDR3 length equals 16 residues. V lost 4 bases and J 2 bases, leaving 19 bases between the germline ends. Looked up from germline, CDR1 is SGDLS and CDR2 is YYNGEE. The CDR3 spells CASSPSGVGAAYEQYF. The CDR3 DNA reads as TGTGCCAGCAGCCCCTCGGGAGTGGGAGCCGCCTACGAGCAGTACTTC.

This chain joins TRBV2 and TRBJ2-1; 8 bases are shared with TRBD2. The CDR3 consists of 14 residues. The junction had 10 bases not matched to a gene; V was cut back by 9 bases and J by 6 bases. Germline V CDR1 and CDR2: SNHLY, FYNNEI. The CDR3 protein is CARGRLAGINEQFF. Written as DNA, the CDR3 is TGTGCCAGGGGTAGGCTAGCGGGTATCAATGAGCAGTTCTTC.

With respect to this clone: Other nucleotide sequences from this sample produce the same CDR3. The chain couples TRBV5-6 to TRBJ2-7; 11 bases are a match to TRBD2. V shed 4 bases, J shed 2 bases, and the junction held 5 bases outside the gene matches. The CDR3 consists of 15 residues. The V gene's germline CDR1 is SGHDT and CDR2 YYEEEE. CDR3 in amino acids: CASSLGTSGTYEQYF. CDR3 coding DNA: TGTGCCAGCAGCCTGGGGACTAGCGGTACCTACGAGCAGTACTTC.

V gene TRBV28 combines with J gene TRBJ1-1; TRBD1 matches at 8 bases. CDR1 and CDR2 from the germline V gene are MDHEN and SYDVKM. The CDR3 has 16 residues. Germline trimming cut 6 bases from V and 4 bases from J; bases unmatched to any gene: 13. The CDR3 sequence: CASSQPPGQGGTEAFF. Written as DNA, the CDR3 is TGTGCCAGCAGCCAACCCCCCGGACAGGGTGGCACTGAAGCTTTCTTT.

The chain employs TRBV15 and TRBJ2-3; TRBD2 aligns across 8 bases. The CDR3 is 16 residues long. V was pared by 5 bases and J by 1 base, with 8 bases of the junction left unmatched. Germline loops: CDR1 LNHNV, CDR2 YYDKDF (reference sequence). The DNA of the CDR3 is TGTGCCACCAGCCTGTCGGTCGGGAGGGGCACAGATACGCAGTATTTT. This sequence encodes CATSLSVGRGTDTQYF.

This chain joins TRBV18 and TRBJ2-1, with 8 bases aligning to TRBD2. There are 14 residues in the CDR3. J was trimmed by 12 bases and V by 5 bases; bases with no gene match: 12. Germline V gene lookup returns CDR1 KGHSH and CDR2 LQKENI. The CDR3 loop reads CASSKREGRGWQFF. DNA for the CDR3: TGTGCCAGCTCAAAACGGGAGGGCCGGGGCTGGCAGTTCTTC.

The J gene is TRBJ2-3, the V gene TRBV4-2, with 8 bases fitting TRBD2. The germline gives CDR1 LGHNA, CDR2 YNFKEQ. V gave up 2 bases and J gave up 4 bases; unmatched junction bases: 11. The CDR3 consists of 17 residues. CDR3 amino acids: CASSQPGTSLSADTQYF. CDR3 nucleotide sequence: TGTGCCAGCAGCCAACCCGGGACTAGTCTCAGTGCAGATACGCAGTATTTT.

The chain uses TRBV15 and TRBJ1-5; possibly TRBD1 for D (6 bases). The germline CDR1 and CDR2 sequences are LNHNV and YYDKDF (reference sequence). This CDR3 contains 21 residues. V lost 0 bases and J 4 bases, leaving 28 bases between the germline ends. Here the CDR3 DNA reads TGTGCCACCAGCAGAGACCATAGACAGGAGAAATCAGTCCATGAAAATCAGCCCCAGCATTTT. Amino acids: CATSRDHRQEKSVHENQPQHF.

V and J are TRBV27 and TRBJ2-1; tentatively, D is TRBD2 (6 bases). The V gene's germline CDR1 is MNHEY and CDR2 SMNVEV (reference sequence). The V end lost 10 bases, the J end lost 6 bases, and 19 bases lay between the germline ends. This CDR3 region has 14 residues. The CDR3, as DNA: TGTGCCACTTCCAGGGACTCGCGTGGCAATGAGCAGTTCTTC. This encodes CATSRDSRGNEQFF.

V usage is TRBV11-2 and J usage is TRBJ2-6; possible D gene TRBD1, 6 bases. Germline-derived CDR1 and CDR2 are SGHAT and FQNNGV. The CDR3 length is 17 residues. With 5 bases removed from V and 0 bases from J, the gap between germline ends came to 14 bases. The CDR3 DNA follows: TGTGCCAGCAGCACCGGACAGTCCTCCTCTGGGGCCAACGTCCTGACTTTC. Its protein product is CASSTGQSSSGANVLTF.

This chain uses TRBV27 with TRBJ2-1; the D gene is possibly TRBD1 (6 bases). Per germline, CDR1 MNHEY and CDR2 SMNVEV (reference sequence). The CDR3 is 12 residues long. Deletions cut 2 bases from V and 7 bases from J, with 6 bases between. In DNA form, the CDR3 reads TGTGCCAGCAGTTTACAGGGGAATGAGCAGTTCTTC. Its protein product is CASSLQGNEQFF.

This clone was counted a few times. CDR3 region: CASSSLGHGLANSYNEQFF. The CDR3 DNA is TGCGCCAGCAGCTCCCTAGGTCATGGACTAGCGAACTCCTACAATGAGCAGTTCTTC. The rearrangement joins TRBV4-3 to TRBJ2-1; TRBD2 agrees at 9 bases. The CDR3 sequence is 19 residues long. V lost 5 bases and J lost 0; bases outside the gene matches: 14. Germline loops: CDR1 LGHNA, CDR2 YSLEER.

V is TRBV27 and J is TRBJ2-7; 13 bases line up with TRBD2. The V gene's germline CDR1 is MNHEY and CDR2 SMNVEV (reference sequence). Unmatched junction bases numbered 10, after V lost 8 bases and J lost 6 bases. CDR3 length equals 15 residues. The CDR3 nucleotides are TGTGCCAGCGGTGGGACTAGCGGGACTGGGCGCGAGCAGTACTTC. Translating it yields CASGGTSGTGREQYF.

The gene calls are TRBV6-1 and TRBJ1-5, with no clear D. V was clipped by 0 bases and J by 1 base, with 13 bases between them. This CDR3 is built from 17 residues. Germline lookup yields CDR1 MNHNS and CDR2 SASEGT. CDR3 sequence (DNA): TGTGCCAGCAGTGAAGCGAGGAAGAGGTTGAGCAATCAGCCCCAGCATTTT. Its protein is CASSEARKRLSNQPQHF.